What follows are 18 T cell receptor beta chains derived from one specimen sequenced in a study of regulatory T cells in long-lasting Graves disease. Arm-PCR of CDR3 regions and iRepertoire HTBI primers were the basis on which TCR beta libraries were built. TCRdb ran MiXCR on the multiplex PCR reads and lists one entry per CDR3 protein. Among over 350,000 distinct CDR3 sequences listed, approximately 15% were seen once. Time point denoted: newly diagnosed GD, antithyroid drugs for less than 3 months. RNA isolated from PBMCs was used to make the TCR library. The same specimen was also included in a second study, on T cells in Graves' hyperthyroidism and ophthalmopathy.

The material sequenced was peripheral blood mononuclear cells (PBMCs), taken at new diagnosis, from a patient treated with antithyroid drugs. The receptors were gathered from a woman aged 45-59 years with Graves disease.

This clonotype was recorded many times. CDR3 protein: CASSPRAGGQPDTQYF. The CDR3 coding sequence is TGTGCCAGCAGCCCCCGGGCGGGAGGTCAACCAGATACGCAGTATTTT. The chain couples TRBV7-3 to TRBJ2-3; 8 nucleotides line up with TRBD2. Germline V gene sequence: CDR1 SGHTA, CDR2 FQGTGA. J lost 4 bases, V lost 5 bases, and 11 bases had no gene match. The CDR3 extends over 16 amino acids.

This clonotype occurred many times. The chain combines TRBV11-2 with TRBJ2-7, with TRBD1 matching 9 bases. With 5 bases clipped from V and 3 bases from J, the junction kept 8 bases outside the gene matches. The CDR3 loop spans 15 amino acids. Germline V gives CDR1 SGHAT, CDR2 FQNNGV. This CDR3 reads CASSIRAGQGYEQYF. The CDR3 bases are TGTGCCAGCAGCATACGAGCGGGACAGGGCTACGAGCAGTACTTC. The whole variable domain, filled in from reference TRBV11-2 and TRBJ2-7, reads EAGVAQSPRYKIIEKRQSVAFWCNPISGHATLYWYQQILGQGPKLLIQFQNNGVVDDSQLPKDRFSAERLKGVDSTLKIQPAKLEDSAVYLCASSIRAGQGYEQYFGPGTRLTVT.

This clonotype was counted at least ten times. This sequence joins TRBV28 and TRBJ2-1, with D tentatively TRBD2 (6 bases). The CDR3 runs to 15 residues. V was pared by 4 bases and J by 4 bases, with 14 bases between. The germline V gene has CDR1 MDHEN and CDR2 SYDVKM. The CDR3, as DNA: TGTGCCAGCAGTTCTCGGAGGGCCAAGTACAATGAGCAGTTCTTC. This encodes CASSSRRAKYNEQFF.

A remark on this clonotype: Being one base from a much bigger clone, this may be a read error. The chain is built from TRBV3-1 and TRBJ2-1, with a weak D call TRBD2 (5 bases). The CDR3 consists of 14 residues. The germline V gene has CDR1 LGHDT and CDR2 YNNKEL (reference sequence). The CDR3 is CASSQVTGSYEQCF. CDR3 DNA: TGTGCCAGCAGCCAAGTAACGGGATCGTACGAGCAGTGCTTC.

This clonotype was picked up many times. The rearrangement links TRBV27 to TRBJ1-4; no reliable D call. V lost 0 bases and J lost 2, with 10 bases in between. The CDR3 sequence is 16 residues long. In germline, CDR1 is MNHEY, CDR2 SMNVEV (reference sequence). CDR3 residues: CASSLSGQETNEKLFF. The CDR3 nucleotides read TGTGCCAGCAGTTTATCGGGTCAGGAGACTAATGAAAAACTGTTTTTT.

The chain employs TRBV28 and TRBJ1-5; no clear D gene. Per the germline V gene, CDR1 is MDHEN and CDR2 is SYDVKM. Trimming pared 5 bases from V and 4 bases from J, leaving 9 bases between. The CDR3 totals 13 residues. DNA for the CDR3: TGTGCCAGCAGTGGGAGCAGAAATCAGCCCCAGCATTTT. Its protein product is CASSGSRNQPQHF.

This clonotype came up a few times. This sequence joins TRBV25-1 and TRBJ1-1; D call uncertain. CDR3 length: 15 amino acids. Trimming pared 3 bases from V and 0 bases from J, leaving 11 bases between. CDR1 and CDR2 from the germline V gene are MGHDK and SYGVNS. The CDR3 region is CASSDWYRVNTEAFF. CDR3 DNA sequence: TGTGCCAGCAGTGATTGGTACAGAGTGAACACTGAAGCTTTCTTT.

This chain links TRBV18 with TRBJ2-3; TRBD2 might be the D (5 bases). The CDR3 sequence is 13 residues long. Germline assignment: CDR1 KGHSH and CDR2 LQKENI. V was trimmed by 3 bases and J by 3 bases, leaving 7 bases between them. The CDR3, as DNA: TGTGCCAGCTCACCCGGGGAGACAGATACGCAGTATTTT. Protein product: CASSPGETDTQYF.

With regard to this clonotype: A much bigger clone sits one base away, suggesting this may be a read error. The CDR3 end shows no conserved phenylalanine or tryptophan, and so a read error is likely. This chain links TRBV5-5 with TRBJ2-5; D not certain. The germline V gene encodes CDR1 SGHKS and CDR2 YYEKEE (reference sequence). V was pared by 5 bases and J by 1 base, with 15 bases between. This CDR3 region has 15 residues. The CDR3 spells CASSSGGSLQETQYL. Written as DNA, the CDR3 is TGTGCCAGCAGTTCAGGTGGAAGCCTCCAAGAGACCCAGTACCTC.

This clonotype has only a few counts. This chain links TRBV19 with TRBJ1-2; D ambiguous. The V end was cut by 5 bases, the J end by 3 bases, with 4 bases between. Germline V CDR1 and CDR2: LNHDA, SQIVND (reference sequence). The CDR3 length is 11 residues. The CDR3: CASSGDYGYTF. The CDR3 region has the DNA TGTGCCAGTAGTGGGGACTATGGCTACACCTTC.

The chain recombines TRBV5-1 with TRBJ2-2; D may correspond to TRBD1 or TRBD2 (5 bases each). Germline assignment: CDR1 SGHRS and CDR2 YFSETQ. V lost 0 bases to trimming and J lost 0 bases, with 9 bases between them. This CDR3 contains 16 residues. CDR3 residues: CASSLGGYPNTGELFF. In nucleotides, the CDR3 is TGCGCCAGCAGCTTGGGGGGGTACCCGAACACCGGGGAGCTGTTTTTT.

As DNA, the CDR3 is TGCGCCAGCAGCTCCGTGTTTGTCGGCGGGAGCGGGACAGATACGCAGTATTTT. Translating it yields CASSSVFVGGSGTDTQYF. The chain joins TRBV4-1 to TRBJ2-3; TRBD2 matches at 7 bases. The CDR3 length is 18 residues. V lost 5 bases, J lost 3 bases, and 17 bases stayed unmatched. Germline V gene sequence: CDR1 MGHRA, CDR2 YSYEKL.

This clonotype was observed many times. The V gene is TRBV2, the J gene TRBJ2-1; D is unresolved. Trimming pared 5 bases from V and 5 bases from J, leaving 10 bases between. The CDR3 length is 13 residues. Germline CDR1 and CDR2: SNHLY and FYNNEI. The CDR3 sequence is CASSTERNNEQFF. The DNA of the CDR3 is TGTGCCAGCAGTACCGAGAGAAACAATGAGCAGTTCTTC.

This clonotype showed up just a few times. A read error may be the cause here, since a much bigger clone is one base away. This sequence joins TRBV7-8 and TRBJ2-1; a possible D gene is TRBD2 (5 bases). The CDR3 contains 14 residues. In germline, CDR1 is SGHVS, CDR2 FQNEAQ. The V gene lost 1 base and the J gene lost 5 bases, with 9 bases spanning the gap. The CDR3 here is CASSLERTHNEQFF. CDR3 in DNA: TGTGCCAGCAGCTTAGAGCGGACCCACAATGAGCAGTTCTTC.

The sample holds a few counts of this clonotype. This sequence joins TRBV20-1 and TRBJ2-7; 8 bases match TRBD2. Germline V gives CDR1 DFQATT, CDR2 SNEGSKA (reference sequence). The CDR3 spans 12 residues. J lost 2 bases, V lost 6 bases, and 3 bases had no gene match. CDR3 DNA sequence: TGCAGTGCCACTAGCGGCACCTACGAGCAGTACTTC. This sequence encodes CSATSGTYEQYF.

This clonotype was counted ten times or more. The J gene is TRBJ2-3, the V gene TRBV5-1; 10 nucleotides match TRBD2. The CDR3 length is 15 residues. The junction had 4 bases not matched to a gene; V was cut back by 4 bases and J by 2 bases. Germline-derived CDR1 and CDR2 are SGHRS and YFSETQ. Here the CDR3 reads CASSISGRFTDTQYF. CDR3 DNA sequence: TGCGCCAGCAGCATTAGCGGGAGGTTCACAGATACGCAGTATTTT.

This clonotype was picked up many times. Written as DNA, the CDR3 is TGTGCCAGCAGCCCGACACTAGCGGGAGGGTATGAGCAGTTCTTC. Translated: CASSPTLAGGYEQFF. This chain connects TRBV5-6 to TRBJ2-1; 13 bases map to TRBD2. This CDR3 has 15 residues. V gave up 4 bases and J gave up 8 bases; unmatched junction bases: 6. Germline CDR1 reads SGHDT; CDR2 reads YYEEEE.

The chain couples TRBV4-1 to TRBJ2-7; 10 positions match TRBD2. There are 16 residues in the CDR3. Germline CDR1 and CDR2: MGHRA and YSYEKL. V lost 0 bases, J lost 4 bases, and 6 bases stayed unmatched. This chain's CDR3 is CASSQDRAGGIYEQYF. The CDR3 bases are TGCGCCAGCAGCCAAGATAGAGCGGGAGGGATTTACGAGCAGTACTTC.